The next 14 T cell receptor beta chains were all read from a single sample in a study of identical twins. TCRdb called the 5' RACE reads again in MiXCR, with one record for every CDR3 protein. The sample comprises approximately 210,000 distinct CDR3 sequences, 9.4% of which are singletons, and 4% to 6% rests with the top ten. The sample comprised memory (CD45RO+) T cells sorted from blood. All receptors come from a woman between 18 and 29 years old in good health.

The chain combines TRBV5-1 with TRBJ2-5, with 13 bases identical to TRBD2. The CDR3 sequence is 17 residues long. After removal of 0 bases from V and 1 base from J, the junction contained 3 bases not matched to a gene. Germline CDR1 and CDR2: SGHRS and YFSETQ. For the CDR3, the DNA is TGCGCCAGCAGCTTGGCGGGGACTAGCGGGGCCCAAGAGACCCAGTACTTC. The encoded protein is CASSLAGTSGAQETQYF.

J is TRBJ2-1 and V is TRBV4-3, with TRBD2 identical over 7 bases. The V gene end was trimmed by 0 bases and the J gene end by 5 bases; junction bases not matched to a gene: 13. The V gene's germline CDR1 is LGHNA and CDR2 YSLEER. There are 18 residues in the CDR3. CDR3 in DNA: TGCGCCAGCAGCCAAGATTTGATCGGCGGGAGTATTAACAATGAGCAGTTCTTC. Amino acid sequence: CASSQDLIGGSINNEQFF.

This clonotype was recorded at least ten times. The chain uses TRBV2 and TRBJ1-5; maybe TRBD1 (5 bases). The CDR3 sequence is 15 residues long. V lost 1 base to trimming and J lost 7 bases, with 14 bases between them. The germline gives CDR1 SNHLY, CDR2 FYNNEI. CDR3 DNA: TGTGCCAGCAGTGAAGGGGGGTCAGGGCGACAGCCCCAGCATTTT. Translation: CASSEGGSGRQPQHF.

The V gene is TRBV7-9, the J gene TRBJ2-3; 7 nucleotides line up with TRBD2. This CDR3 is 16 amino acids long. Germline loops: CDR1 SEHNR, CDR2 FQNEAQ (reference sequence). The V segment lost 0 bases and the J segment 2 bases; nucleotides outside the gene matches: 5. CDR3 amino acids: CASSLAIRGDTDTQYF. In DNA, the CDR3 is TGTGCCAGCAGCTTAGCGATACGGGGGGACACAGATACGCAGTATTTT.

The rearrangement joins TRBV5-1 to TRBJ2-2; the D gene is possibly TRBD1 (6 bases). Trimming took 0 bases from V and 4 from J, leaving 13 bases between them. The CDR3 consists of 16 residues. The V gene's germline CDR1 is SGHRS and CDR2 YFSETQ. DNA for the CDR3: TGCGCCAGCAGCTTGGATCCAGGGGCGAGCACCGGGGAGCTGTTTTTT. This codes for CASSLDPGASTGELFF.

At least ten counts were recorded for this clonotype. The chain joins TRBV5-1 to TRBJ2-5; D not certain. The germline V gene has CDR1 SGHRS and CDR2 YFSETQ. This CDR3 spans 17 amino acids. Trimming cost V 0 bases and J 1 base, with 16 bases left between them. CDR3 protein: CASSLVILGSSQETQYF. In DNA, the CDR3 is TGCGCCAGCAGCTTGGTTATACTTGGCAGTAGCCAAGAGACCCAGTACTTC.

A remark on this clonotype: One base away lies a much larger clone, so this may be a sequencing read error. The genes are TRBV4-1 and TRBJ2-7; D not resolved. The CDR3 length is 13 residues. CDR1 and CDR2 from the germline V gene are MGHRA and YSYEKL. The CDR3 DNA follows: TGCACCAGCAGCCAAGTAAGGAGCGACGAGCAGTACTTC. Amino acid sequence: CTSSQVRSDEQYF.

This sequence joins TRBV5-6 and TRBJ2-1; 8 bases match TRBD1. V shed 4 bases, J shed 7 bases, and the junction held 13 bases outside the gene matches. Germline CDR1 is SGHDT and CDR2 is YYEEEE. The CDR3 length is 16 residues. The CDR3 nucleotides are TGTGCCAGCAGCGTCGTTGGACAGGGAATAAGAAATGAGCAGTTCTTC. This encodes CASSVVGQGIRNEQFF.

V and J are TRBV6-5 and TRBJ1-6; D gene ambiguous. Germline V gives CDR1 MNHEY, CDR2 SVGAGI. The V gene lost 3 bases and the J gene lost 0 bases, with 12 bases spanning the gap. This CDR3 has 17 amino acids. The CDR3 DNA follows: TGTGCCAGCAGTTATCGTCCTCCAAGCTCCTATAATTCACCCCTCCACTTT. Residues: CASSYRPPSSYNSPLHF.

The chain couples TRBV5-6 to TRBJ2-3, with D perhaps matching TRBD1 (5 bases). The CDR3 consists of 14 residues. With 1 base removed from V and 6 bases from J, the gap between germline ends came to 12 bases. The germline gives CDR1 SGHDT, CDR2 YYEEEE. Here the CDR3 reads CASSLRGPGDTQYF. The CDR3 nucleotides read TGTGCCAGCAGCTTGAGGGGTCCCGGGGATACGCAGTATTTT.

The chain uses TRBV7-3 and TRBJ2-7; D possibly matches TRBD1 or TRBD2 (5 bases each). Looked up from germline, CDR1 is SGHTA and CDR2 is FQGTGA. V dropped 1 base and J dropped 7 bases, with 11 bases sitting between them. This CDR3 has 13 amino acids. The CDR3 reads CASSLMGVGEQYF. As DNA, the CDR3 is TGTGCCAGCAGCTTAATGGGGGTGGGAGAGCAGTACTTC. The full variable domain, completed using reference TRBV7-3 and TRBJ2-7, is GAGVSQTPSNKVTEKGKYVELRCDPISGHTALYWYRQSLGQGPEFLIYFQGTGAADDSGLPNDRFFAVRPEGSVSTLKIQRTERGDSAVYLCASSLMGVGEQYFGPGTRLTVT.

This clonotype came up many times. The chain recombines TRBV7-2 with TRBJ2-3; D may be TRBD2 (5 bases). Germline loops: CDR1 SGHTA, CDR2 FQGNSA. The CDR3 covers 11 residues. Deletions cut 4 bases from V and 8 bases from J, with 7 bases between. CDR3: CASSWEITQYF. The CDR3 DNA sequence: TGTGCCAGCAGCTGGGAGATTACGCAGTATTTT.

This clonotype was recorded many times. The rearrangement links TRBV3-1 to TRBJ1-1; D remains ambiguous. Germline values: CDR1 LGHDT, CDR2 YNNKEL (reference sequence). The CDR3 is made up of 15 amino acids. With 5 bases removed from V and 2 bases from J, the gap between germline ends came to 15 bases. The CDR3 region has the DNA TGTGCCAGCAGCTCGGACCGTCGCCGCAACACTGAAGCTTTCTTT. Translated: CASSSDRRRNTEAFF.

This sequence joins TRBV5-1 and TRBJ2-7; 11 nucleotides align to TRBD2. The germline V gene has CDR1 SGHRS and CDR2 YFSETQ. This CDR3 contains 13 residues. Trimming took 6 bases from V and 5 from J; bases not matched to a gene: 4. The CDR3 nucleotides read TGCGCCAGCACCTTTAGCGGGGGGGACGAGCAGTACTTC. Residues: CASTFSGGDEQYF.